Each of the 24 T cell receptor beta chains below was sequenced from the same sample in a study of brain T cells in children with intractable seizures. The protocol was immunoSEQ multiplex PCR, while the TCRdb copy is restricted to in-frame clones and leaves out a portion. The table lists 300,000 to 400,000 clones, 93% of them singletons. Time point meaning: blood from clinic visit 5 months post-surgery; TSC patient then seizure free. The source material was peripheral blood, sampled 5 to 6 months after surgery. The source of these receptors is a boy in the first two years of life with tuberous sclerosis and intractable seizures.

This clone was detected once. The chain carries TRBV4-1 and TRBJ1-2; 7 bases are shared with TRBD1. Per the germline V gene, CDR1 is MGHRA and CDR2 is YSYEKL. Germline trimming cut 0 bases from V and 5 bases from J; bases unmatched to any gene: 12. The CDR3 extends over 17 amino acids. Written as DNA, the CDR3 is TGCGCCAGCAGCCAAGAGACAGGGTCGGGGGGGACTTATGGCTACACCTTC. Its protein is CASSQETGSGGTYGYTF.

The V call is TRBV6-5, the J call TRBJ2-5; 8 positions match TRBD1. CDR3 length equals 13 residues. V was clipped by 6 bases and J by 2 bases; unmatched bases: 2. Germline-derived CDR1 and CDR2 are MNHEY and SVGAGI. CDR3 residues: CASRWTGQETQYF. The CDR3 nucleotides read TGTGCCAGCAGATGGACAGGGCAAGAGACCCAGTACTTC.

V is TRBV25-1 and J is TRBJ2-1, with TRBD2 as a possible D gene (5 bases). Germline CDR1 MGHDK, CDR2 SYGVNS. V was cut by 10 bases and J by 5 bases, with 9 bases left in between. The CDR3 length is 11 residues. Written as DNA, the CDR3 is TGTGCCACTGACGGGGACAATGAGCAGTTCTTC. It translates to CATDGDNEQFF.

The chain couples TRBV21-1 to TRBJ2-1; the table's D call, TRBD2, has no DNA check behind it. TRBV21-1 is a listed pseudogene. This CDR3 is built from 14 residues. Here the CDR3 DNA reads TGTGCCAGCAGAGGGACTAGCGGGGGCAATGAGCAGTTCTTC. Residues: CASRGTSGGNEQFF.

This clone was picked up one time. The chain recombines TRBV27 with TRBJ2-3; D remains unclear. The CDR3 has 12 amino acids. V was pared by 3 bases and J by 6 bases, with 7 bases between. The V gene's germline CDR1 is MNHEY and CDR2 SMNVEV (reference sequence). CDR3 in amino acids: CASSFGDDTQYF. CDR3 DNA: TGTGCCAGCAGTTTCGGCGATGATACGCAGTATTTT.

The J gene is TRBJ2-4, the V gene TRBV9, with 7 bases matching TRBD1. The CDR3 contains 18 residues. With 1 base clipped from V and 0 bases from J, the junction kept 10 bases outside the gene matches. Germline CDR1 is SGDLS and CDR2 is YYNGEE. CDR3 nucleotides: TGTGCCAGCAGCGTACGAGGGGGCTCCCAGTTAGCCAAAAACATTCAGTACTTC. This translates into CASSVRGGSQLAKNIQYF.

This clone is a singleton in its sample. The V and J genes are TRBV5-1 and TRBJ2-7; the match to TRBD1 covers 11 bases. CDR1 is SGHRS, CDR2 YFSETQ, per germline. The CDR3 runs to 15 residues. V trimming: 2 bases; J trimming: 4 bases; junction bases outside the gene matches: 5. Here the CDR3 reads CASSFGQGAGYEQYF. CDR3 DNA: TGCGCCAGCAGCTTTGGACAGGGGGCTGGTTACGAGCAGTACTTC.

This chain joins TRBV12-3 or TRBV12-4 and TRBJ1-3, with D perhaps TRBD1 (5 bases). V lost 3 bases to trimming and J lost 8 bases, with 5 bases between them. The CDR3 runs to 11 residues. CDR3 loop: CASSLGHTIYF. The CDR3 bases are TGTGCCAGCAGTTTGGGGCACACCATATATTTT.

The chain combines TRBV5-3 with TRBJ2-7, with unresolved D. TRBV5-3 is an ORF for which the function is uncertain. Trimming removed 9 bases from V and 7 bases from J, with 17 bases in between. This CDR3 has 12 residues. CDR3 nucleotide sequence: TGTGCCAAGCCGCTCGTCCCCGGGGAGCAGTACTTC. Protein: CAKPLVPGEQYF.

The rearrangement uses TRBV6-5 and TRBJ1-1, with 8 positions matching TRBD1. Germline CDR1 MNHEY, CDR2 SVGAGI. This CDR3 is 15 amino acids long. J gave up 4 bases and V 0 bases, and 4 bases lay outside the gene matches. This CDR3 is CASSYSDRAATEAFF. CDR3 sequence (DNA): TGTGCCAGCAGTTACTCGGACAGGGCGGCCACTGAAGCTTTCTTT.

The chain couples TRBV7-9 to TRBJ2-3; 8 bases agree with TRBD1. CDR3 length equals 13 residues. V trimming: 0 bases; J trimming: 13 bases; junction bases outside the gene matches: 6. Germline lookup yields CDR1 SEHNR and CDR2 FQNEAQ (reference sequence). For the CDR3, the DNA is TGTGCCAGCAGCTTAGCGTTGCAGGGGGCGAAGTATTTT. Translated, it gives CASSLALQGAKYF.

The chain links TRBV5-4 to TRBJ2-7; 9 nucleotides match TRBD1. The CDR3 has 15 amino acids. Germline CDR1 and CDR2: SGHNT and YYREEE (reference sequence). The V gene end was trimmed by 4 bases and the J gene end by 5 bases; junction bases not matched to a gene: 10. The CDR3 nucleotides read TGTGCCAGCAGCCAGGACAGGGGTCCCTCGGACGAGCAGTACTTC. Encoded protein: CASSQDRGPSDEQYF.

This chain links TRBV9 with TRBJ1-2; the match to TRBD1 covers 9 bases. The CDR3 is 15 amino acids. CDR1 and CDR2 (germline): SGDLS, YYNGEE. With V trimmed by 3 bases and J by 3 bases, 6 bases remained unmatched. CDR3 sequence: CASSGGQGGDYGYTF. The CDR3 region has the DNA TGTGCCAGCAGCGGGGGACAGGGTGGGGACTATGGCTACACCTTC.

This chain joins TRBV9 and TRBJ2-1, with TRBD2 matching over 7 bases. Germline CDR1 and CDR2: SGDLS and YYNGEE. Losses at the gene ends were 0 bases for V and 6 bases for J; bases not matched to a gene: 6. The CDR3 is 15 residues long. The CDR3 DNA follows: TGTGCCAGCAGCGTAGCTGGGACTACCTCCAATGAGCAGTTCTTC. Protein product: CASSVAGTTSNEQFF.

CDR3 nucleotides: TGCGCCAGCAGCCGGGCCGGGACTAGCGGGGTTGAGACCCAGTACTTC. It is translated as CASSRAGTSGVETQYF. V is TRBV5-1 and J is TRBJ2-5, with TRBD2 identical over 13 bases. CDR3 length: 16 residues. V shed 4 bases and J 5 bases; nucleotides not matched to a gene: 8. Germline-derived CDR1 and CDR2 are SGHRS and YFSETQ.

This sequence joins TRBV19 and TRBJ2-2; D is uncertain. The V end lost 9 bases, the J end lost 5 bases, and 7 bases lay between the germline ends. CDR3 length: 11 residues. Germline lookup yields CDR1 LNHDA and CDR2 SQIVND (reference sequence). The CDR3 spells CASSGTGELFF. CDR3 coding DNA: TGTGCCAGCTCCGGGACCGGGGAGCTGTTTTTT.

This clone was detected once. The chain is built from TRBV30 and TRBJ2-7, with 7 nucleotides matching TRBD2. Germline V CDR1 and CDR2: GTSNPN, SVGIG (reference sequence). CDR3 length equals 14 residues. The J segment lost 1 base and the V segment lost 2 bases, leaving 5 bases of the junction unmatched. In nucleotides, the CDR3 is TGTGCCTGGAGTCCCAGGGAGGGGTCCTACGAGCAGTACTTC. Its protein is CAWSPREGSYEQYF.

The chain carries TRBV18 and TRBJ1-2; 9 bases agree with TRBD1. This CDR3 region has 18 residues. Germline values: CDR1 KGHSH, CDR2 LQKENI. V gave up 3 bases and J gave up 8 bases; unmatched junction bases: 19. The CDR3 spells CASSPSRGPGQGSVGYTF. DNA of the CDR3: TGTGCCAGCTCACCTAGTAGAGGGCCGGGACAGGGTAGTGTCGGCTACACCTTC.

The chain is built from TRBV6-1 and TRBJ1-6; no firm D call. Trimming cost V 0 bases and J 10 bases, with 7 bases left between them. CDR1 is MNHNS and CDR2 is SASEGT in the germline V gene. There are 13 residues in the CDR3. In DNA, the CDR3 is TGTGCCAGCAGTGAAGCGAGGCAATCACCCCTCCACTTT. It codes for CASSEARQSPLHF.

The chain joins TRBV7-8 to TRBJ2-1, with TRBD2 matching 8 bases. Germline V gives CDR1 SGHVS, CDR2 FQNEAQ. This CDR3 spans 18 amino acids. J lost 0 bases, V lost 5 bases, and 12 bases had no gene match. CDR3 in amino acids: CASSTKRESPTSYNEQFF. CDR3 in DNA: TGTGCCAGCAGCACGAAGCGGGAGTCCCCCACCTCCTACAATGAGCAGTTCTTC.

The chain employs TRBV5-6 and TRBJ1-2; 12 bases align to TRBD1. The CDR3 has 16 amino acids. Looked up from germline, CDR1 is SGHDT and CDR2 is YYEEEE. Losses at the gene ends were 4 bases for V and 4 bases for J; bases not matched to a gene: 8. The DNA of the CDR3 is TGTGCCAGCAGCGACGGGACAGGGGGCCGGGTCTATGGCTACACCTTC. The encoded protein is CASSDGTGGRVYGYTF.

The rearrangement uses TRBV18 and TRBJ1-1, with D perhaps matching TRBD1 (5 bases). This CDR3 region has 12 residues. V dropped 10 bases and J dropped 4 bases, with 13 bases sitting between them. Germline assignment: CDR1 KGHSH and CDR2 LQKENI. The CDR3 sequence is CATGGKVTEAFF. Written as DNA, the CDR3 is TGTGCCACTGGGGGGAAAGTCACTGAAGCTTTCTTT.

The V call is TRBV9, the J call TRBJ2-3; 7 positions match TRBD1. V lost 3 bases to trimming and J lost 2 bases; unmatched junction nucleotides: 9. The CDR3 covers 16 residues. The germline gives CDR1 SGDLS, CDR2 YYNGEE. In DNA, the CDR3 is TGTGCCAGCAGCGCTGCCATCAGGGGGACCACAGATACGCAGTATTTT. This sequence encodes CASSAAIRGTTDTQYF. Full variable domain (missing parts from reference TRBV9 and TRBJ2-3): DSGVTQTPKHLITATGQRVTLRCSPRSGDLSVYWYQQSLDQGLQFLIQYYNGEERAKGNILERFSAQQFPDLHSELNLSSLELGDSALYFCASSAAIRGTTDTQYFGPGTRLTVL.

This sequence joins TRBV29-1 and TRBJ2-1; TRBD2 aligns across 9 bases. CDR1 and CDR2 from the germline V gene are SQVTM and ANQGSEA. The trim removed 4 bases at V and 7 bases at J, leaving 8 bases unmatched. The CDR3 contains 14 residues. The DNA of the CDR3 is TGCAGCGTTGCTGGTCTAGCGGGACAGAATGAGCAGTTCTTC. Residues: CSVAGLAGQNEQFF.